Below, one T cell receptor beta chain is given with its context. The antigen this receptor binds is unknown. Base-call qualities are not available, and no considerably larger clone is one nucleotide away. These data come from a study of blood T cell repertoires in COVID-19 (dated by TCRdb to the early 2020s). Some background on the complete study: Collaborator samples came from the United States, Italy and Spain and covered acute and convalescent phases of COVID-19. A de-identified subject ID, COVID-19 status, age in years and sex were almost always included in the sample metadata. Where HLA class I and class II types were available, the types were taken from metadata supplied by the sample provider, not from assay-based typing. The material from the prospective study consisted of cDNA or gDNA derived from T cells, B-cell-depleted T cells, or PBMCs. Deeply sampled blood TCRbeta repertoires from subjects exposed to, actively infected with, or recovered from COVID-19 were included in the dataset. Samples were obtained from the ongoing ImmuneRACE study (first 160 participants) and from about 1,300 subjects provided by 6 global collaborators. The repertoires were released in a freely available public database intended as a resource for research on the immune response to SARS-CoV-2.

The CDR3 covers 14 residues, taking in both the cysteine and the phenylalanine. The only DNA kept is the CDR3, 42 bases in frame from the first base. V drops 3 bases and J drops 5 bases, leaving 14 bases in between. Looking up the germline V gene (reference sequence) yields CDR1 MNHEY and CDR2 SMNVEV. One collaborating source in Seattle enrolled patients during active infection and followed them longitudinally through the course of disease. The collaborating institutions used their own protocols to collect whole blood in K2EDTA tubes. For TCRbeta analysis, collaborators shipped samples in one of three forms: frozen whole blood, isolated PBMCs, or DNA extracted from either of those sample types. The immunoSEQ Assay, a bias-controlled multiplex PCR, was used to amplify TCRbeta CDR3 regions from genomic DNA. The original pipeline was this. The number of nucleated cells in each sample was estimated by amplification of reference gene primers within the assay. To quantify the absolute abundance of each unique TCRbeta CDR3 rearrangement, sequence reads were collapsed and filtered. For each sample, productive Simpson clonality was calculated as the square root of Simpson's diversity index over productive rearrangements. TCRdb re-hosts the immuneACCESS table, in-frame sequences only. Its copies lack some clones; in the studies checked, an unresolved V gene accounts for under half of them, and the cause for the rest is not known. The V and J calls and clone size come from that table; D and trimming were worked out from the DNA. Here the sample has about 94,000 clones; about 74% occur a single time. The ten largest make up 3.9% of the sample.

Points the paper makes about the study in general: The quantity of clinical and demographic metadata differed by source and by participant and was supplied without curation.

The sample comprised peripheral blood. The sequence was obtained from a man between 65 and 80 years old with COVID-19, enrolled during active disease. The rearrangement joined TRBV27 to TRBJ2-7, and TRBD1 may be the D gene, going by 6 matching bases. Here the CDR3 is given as CASSFQGGVHEQYF. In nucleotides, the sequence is TGTGCCAGCAGTTTTCAAGGGGGAGTCCACGAGCAGTACTTC.